The rows below give T cell receptor beta chains drawn from one sample of a study of shared clonotypes between healthy human individuals. The protocol was immunoSEQ multiplex PCR, while the TCRdb copy is restricted to in-frame clones and leaves out a portion. The table lists hundreds of thousands of clones, around 72% of them singletons. Sequencing was performed on memory CD4+ T cells sorted from blood. Receptors were obtained from a woman between 25 and 40 years old in good health. Each CDR3 is given with its conserved first and last residue. The D gene is left open where the match is weak. The size entry is marked missing in some rows and otherwise reads once, few, many or a size class.

v_gene: TRBV4-1; abundance: -; d_gene: TRBD1; j_gene: TRBJ2-7; CDR3aa: CASRASGGSGEQYF; CDR3nt: TGCGCCAGCCGGGCGTCAGGGGGTTCCGGGGAGCAGTACTTC
v_gene: TRBV30; abundance: -; d_gene: -; j_gene: TRBJ1-6; CDR3aa: CAWAPHGTLHF; CDR3nt: TGTGCCTGGGCTCCCCACGGGACCCTCCACTTT
v_gene: TRBV5-6; abundance: -; d_gene: -; j_gene: TRBJ1-2; CDR3aa: CASSLGDTAGYTF; CDR3nt: TGTGCCAGCAGCTTGGGAGACACCGCTGGCTACACCTTC
v_gene: TRBV19; abundance: -; d_gene: TRBD2; j_gene: TRBJ2-2; CDR3aa: CASSQAGAANTGELFF; CDR3nt: TGTGCCAGTAGTCAAGCGGGAGCCGCGAACACCGGGGAGCTGTTTTTT
v_gene: TRBV15; abundance: few; d_gene: -; j_gene: TRBJ2-7; CDR3aa: CATSRDLGRIPYEQYF; CDR3nt: TGTGCCACCAGCAGAGATCTTGGCAGGATCCCCTACGAGCAGTACTTC
v_gene: TRBV29-1; abundance: -; d_gene: -; j_gene: TRBJ2-7; CDR3aa: CSAAADDRFLEQYF; CDR3nt: TGCAGCGCTGCTGCAGATGACAGGTTTCTCGAGCAGTACTTC
v_gene: TRBV7-9; abundance: few; d_gene: TRBD1; j_gene: TRBJ1-1; CDR3aa: CASSSGQEINTEAFF; CDR3nt: TGTGCCAGCAGCTCAGGACAGGAAATAAACACTGAAGCTTTCTTT
v_gene: TRBV4-1; abundance: -; d_gene: TRBD1; j_gene: TRBJ1-2; CDR3aa: CASSQGQGASNYGYTF; CDR3nt: TGCGCCAGCAGCCAAGGACAGGGGGCGTCGAACTATGGCTACACCTTC
v_gene: TRBV18; abundance: -; d_gene: -; j_gene: TRBJ1-1; CDR3aa: CASSPEGHLNTEAFF; CDR3nt: TGTGCCAGCTCACCAGAGGGACACTTGAACACTGAAGCTTTCTTT
v_gene: TRBV19; abundance: -; d_gene: TRBD1; j_gene: TRBJ1-2; CDR3aa: CASRPSDRGLGYGYTF; CDR3nt: TGTGCCAGTAGGCCGTCGGACAGGGGGCTAGGCTATGGCTACACCTTC
v_gene: TRBV27; abundance: -; d_gene: TRBD1; j_gene: TRBJ2-3; CDR3aa: CASTPGGDSGTDTQYF; CDR3nt: TGTGCCAGCACCCCAGGGGGAGATTCCGGCACAGATACGCAGTATTTT
v_gene: TRBV4-1; abundance: -; d_gene: TRBD2; j_gene: TRBJ2-1; CDR3aa: CASSQLAEQFF; CDR3nt: TGCGCCAGCAGCCAACTAGCGGAACAGTTCTTC
v_gene: TRBV5-4; abundance: once; d_gene: TRBD2; j_gene: TRBJ2-3; CDR3aa: CASSLVAGGPDTQYF; CDR3nt: TGTGCCAGCAGCTTGGTGGCGGGAGGGCCAGATACGCAGTATTTT
v_gene: TRBV7-6; abundance: -; d_gene: TRBD2; j_gene: TRBJ2-7; CDR3aa: CASSRSGLAGYRSREQYF; CDR3nt: TGTGCCAGCAGCCGCTCGGGACTAGCGGGATACCGAAGTCGGGAGCAGTACTTC
v_gene: TRBV2; abundance: -; d_gene: -; j_gene: TRBJ2-5; CDR3aa: CASSEPRGIQETQYF; CDR3nt: TGTGCCAGCAGTGAGCCTAGGGGGATCCAAGAGACCCAGTACTTC
v_gene: TRBV19; abundance: -; d_gene: -; j_gene: TRBJ2-7; CDR3aa: CASSIGPHINEQYF; CDR3nt: TGTGCCAGTAGTATAGGGCCACACATCAACGAGCAGTACTTC
v_gene: TRBV5-1; abundance: -; d_gene: TRBD1; j_gene: TRBJ2-1; CDR3aa: CASSLAPGQGAYEQFF; CDR3nt: TGCGCCAGCAGCTTGGCGCCGGGACAGGGGGCGTATGAGCAGTTCTTC
v_gene: TRBV2; abundance: -; d_gene: -; j_gene: TRBJ2-3; CDR3aa: CASSTLAVTDTQYF; CDR3nt: TGTGCCAGCAGTACCCTAGCAGTGACAGATACGCAGTATTTT
v_gene: TRBV5-1; abundance: -; d_gene: -; j_gene: TRBJ1-4; CDR3aa: CASSPASTNEKLFF; CDR3nt: TGCGCCAGCAGCCCTGCTTCAACTAATGAAAAACTGTTTTTT
v_gene: TRBV28; abundance: -; d_gene: TRBD2; j_gene: TRBJ2-1; CDR3aa: CASSLSGLAGVKFF; CDR3nt: TGTGCCAGCAGTTTATCGGGACTAGCGGGAGTGAAGTTCTTC
v_gene: TRBV7-2; abundance: -; d_gene: -; j_gene: TRBJ2-1; CDR3aa: CASRSRGSSYNEQFF; CDR3nt: TGTGCCAGCAGATCACGGGGTAGCTCCTACAATGAGCAGTTCTTC
v_gene: TRBV2; abundance: -; d_gene: TRBD1; j_gene: TRBJ2-3; CDR3aa: CASSGQGGTDTQYF; CDR3nt: TGTGCCAGTTCGGGACAGGGAGGAACAGATACGCAGTATTTT
v_gene: TRBV7-8; abundance: -; d_gene: TRBD2; j_gene: TRBJ2-1; CDR3aa: CASSPLASGTYNEQFF; CDR3nt: TGTGCCAGCAGCCCCTTAGCTAGCGGTACCTACAATGAGCAGTTCTTC
v_gene: TRBV30; abundance: -; d_gene: -; j_gene: TRBJ2-1; CDR3aa: CAWSMGGEQFF; CDR3nt: TGTGCCTGGAGTATGGGGGGAGAGCAGTTCTTC
v_gene: TRBV6-4; abundance: few; d_gene: -; j_gene: TRBJ1-2; CDR3aa: CASAEQGGANYGYTF; CDR3nt: TGTGCCAGCGCGGAACAGGGTGGAGCTAACTATGGCTACACCTTC
v_gene: TRBV20-1; abundance: -; d_gene: -; j_gene: TRBJ2-7; CDR3aa: CSADSSYEQYF; CDR3nt: TGCAGTGCGGACTCCTCCTACGAGCAGTACTTC
v_gene: TRBV7-8; abundance: -; d_gene: TRBD1; j_gene: TRBJ1-1; CDR3aa: CASSRGQMNTEAFF; CDR3nt: TGTGCCAGCAGCCGGGGACAGATGAACACTGAAGCTTTCTTT
v_gene: TRBV11-2; abundance: -; d_gene: -; j_gene: TRBJ2-7; CDR3aa: CASSLDRSHEQYF; CDR3nt: TGTGCCAGCAGCTTAGATAGGAGCCACGAGCAGTACTTC
v_gene: TRBV5-1; abundance: -; d_gene: TRBD2; j_gene: TRBJ2-7; CDR3aa: CASRSGLAGEEYF; CDR3nt: TGCGCCAGCAGGTCGGGACTAGCGGGAGAGGAGTACTTC
v_gene: TRBV18; abundance: once; d_gene: -; j_gene: TRBJ2-7; CDR3aa: CASSPSRVGGTGIYEQYF; CDR3nt: TGTGCCAGCTCACCGAGTCGAGTTGGTGGGACGGGCATCTACGAGCAGTACTTC
v_gene: TRBV19; abundance: -; d_gene: -; j_gene: TRBJ2-7; CDR3aa: CASSGVGYEQYF; CDR3nt: TGTGCCAGTAGTGGGGTCGGGTACGAGCAGTACTTC
v_gene: TRBV19; abundance: -; d_gene: TRBD1; j_gene: TRBJ1-1; CDR3aa: CASRWRGLVNTEAFF; CDR3nt: TGTGCCAGCCGGTGGAGGGGGCTGGTGAACACTGAAGCTTTCTTT
v_gene: TRBV4-1; abundance: once; d_gene: TRBD2; j_gene: TRBJ2-3; CDR3aa: CASSQVPSGSLDTQYF; CDR3nt: TGCGCCAGCAGCCAAGTACCTAGCGGGAGTTTGGATACGCAGTATTTT
v_gene: TRBV28; abundance: -; d_gene: -; j_gene: TRBJ2-7; CDR3aa: CASTPGPQGTYEQYF; CDR3nt: TGTGCCAGCACCCCAGGACCACAGGGCACCTACGAGCAGTACTTC
v_gene: TRBV2; abundance: -; d_gene: TRBD2; j_gene: TRBJ2-1; CDR3aa: CASRLADNNEQFF; CDR3nt: TGTGCCAGCAGACTAGCGGACAACAATGAGCAGTTCTTC
v_gene: TRBV16; abundance: many; d_gene: -; j_gene: TRBJ2-1; CDR3aa: CASSHFRDWIHNEQFF; CDR3nt: TGTGCCAGCAGCCACTTCAGGGACTGGATTCACAATGAGCAGTTCTTC
v_gene: TRBV19; abundance: few; d_gene: TRBD2; j_gene: TRBJ2-7; CDR3aa: CASSKRGTSGSLLSYEQYF; CDR3nt: TGTGCCAGTAGCAAAAGAGGGACTAGCGGGAGCCTCCTGTCCTACGAGCAGTACTTC
v_gene: TRBV6-5; abundance: -; d_gene: -; j_gene: TRBJ2-5; CDR3aa: CASRERTNRETQYF; CDR3nt: TGTGCCAGCAGGGAGCGGACTAATCGAGAGACCCAGTACTTC
v_gene: TRBV25-1; abundance: -; d_gene: -; j_gene: TRBJ1-3; CDR3aa: CASSEAARIGNTIYF; CDR3nt: TGTGCCAGCAGTGAGGCCGCCAGGATCGGAAACACCATATATTTT
v_gene: TRBV2; abundance: -; d_gene: -; j_gene: TRBJ1-1; CDR3aa: CASNKRGWRGVTEAFF; CDR3nt: TGTGCCAGCAACAAAAGGGGTTGGAGGGGCGTCACTGAAGCTTTCTTT
v_gene: TRBV30; abundance: -; d_gene: -; j_gene: TRBJ1-6; CDR3aa: CAWRTENSPLHF; CDR3nt: TGTGCCTGGCGGACAGAAAATTCACCCCTCCACTTT
v_gene: TRBV4-1; abundance: -; d_gene: -; j_gene: TRBJ2-1; CDR3aa: CASSRSSGTSYNEQFF; CDR3nt: TGCGCCAGCAGCCGCAGTAGCGGCACTTCCTACAATGAGCAGTTCTTC
v_gene: TRBV10-1; abundance: -; d_gene: -; j_gene: TRBJ1-4; CDR3aa: CASSAIRGEKLFF; CDR3nt: TGCGCCAGCAGTGCCATAAGGGGTGAAAAACTGTTTTTT
v_gene: TRBV2; abundance: -; d_gene: -; j_gene: TRBJ2-2; CDR3aa: CASSETRNTGELFF; CDR3nt: TGTGCCAGCAGTGAAACGAGGAACACCGGGGAGCTGTTTTTT
v_gene: TRBV2; abundance: -; d_gene: -; j_gene: TRBJ1-5; CDR3aa: CASSFDTANQPQHF; CDR3nt: TGTGCCAGCAGTTTTGACACCGCCAATCAGCCCCAGCATTTT